The 10 T cell receptor beta chains below all came from one sample that was sequenced in a study of Tregs in tolerant kidney transplant recipients. The nonmyeloablative bone marrow transplants came from related graft donors, with transient mixed chimerism. TCRdb's table, derived via immunoSEQ multiplex PCR, lists solely in-frame clones and lacks some. The sample includes 81,000 or so clones, 90% to 95% of them seen just once. Sequencing was performed on CD4+ T cells from blood (PBMCs), taken 24 months after the transplant. The origin of the receptors is a human patient who received a combined kidney and bone marrow transplant. Some T cells may trace back to the graft donor.

The chain joins TRBV9 to TRBJ1-4, with 7 bases aligning to TRBD1. The germline CDR1 and CDR2 sequences are SGDLS and YYNGEE. This CDR3 comprises 14 residues. V was pared by 4 bases and J by 5 bases, with 5 bases of the junction left unmatched. The CDR3 coding sequence is TGTGCCAGCAGCTGGACAGGACTGAATGAAAAACTGTTTTTT. It encodes CASSWTGLNEKLFF.

V and J are TRBV9 and TRBJ2-2; 12 bases match TRBD1. The germline V gene has CDR1 SGDLS and CDR2 YYNGEE. CDR3 length: 16 amino acids. The V segment lost 3 bases and the J segment 7 bases; nucleotides outside the gene matches: 7. CDR3 bases: TGTGCCAGCAGCGGGACCGGGACAGGGGGCATCGGGGAGCTGTTTTTT. The encoded protein is CASSGTGTGGIGELFF.

This rearrangement joins TRBV29-1 to TRBJ2-3, with 7 bases aligning to TRBD2. The V and J ends lost 3 bases and 1 base, in that order; junction bases with no gene match: 7. In germline, CDR1 is SQVTM, CDR2 ANQGSEA. This CDR3 comprises 15 residues. The CDR3 sequence: CSVDGGRVGTDTQYF. The CDR3 DNA reads TGCAGCGTTGACGGGGGGAGGGTCGGCACAGATACGCAGTATTTT.

The genes are TRBV4-1 and TRBJ2-5; D is unresolved. Germline V gene lookup returns CDR1 MGHRA and CDR2 YSYEKL. The V gene lost 6 bases and the J gene lost 6 bases, with 14 bases spanning the gap. This CDR3 spans 13 amino acids. Written as DNA, the CDR3 is TGCGCCAGCAGAGAGACATTGTCCAAGACCCAGTACTTC. Protein sequence: CASRETLSKTQYF.

V and J are TRBV7-6 and TRBJ2-7; D not certain. The CDR3 loop spans 12 amino acids. Germline-derived CDR1 and CDR2 are SGHVS and FNYEAQ. Trimming removed 2 bases at V and 7 bases at J, with 9 bases between. The CDR3 region has the DNA TGTGCCAGCAGCTTAAGCCCGGTAGAGCAGTACTTC. Protein product: CASSLSPVEQYF. Looking up the rest from reference TRBV7-6 and TRBJ2-7 gives the full variable domain: GAGVSQSPRYKVTKRGQDVALRCDPISGHVSLYWYRQALGQGPEFLTYFNYEAQQDKSGLPNDRFSAERPEGSISTLTIQRTEQRDSAMYRCASSLSPVEQYFGPGTRLTVT.

The chain is built from TRBV6-1 and TRBJ1-3; the D is unclear. The CDR3 spans 15 residues. The V gene lost 4 bases and the J gene lost 0 bases, with 10 bases spanning the gap. Germline assignment: CDR1 MNHNS and CDR2 SASEGT. DNA for the CDR3: TGTGCCAGCAGTGTAGAGGAGATCTCTGGAAACACCATATATTTT. It codes for CASSVEEISGNTIYF.

The gene calls are TRBV4-1 and TRBJ1-1, with D tentatively TRBD1 (5 bases). This CDR3 comprises 15 residues. The V gene lost 2 bases and the J gene lost 1 base, with 11 bases spanning the gap. CDR1 is MGHRA and CDR2 is YSYEKL in the germline V gene. The CDR3 spells CASSQLGVANTEAFF. In DNA form, the CDR3 reads TGCGCCAGCAGCCAACTAGGGGTAGCGAACACTGAAGCTTTCTTT.

The chain carries TRBV30 and TRBJ1-1, with D perhaps matching TRBD1 (5 bases). The CDR3 is 14 amino acids. V was trimmed by 3 bases and J by 4 bases, leaving 15 bases between them. CDR1 and CDR2 (germline): GTSNPN, SVGIG (reference sequence). The CDR3 region has the DNA TGTGCCTGGAGCCGGACATCGTGGAGCACTGAAGCTTTCTTT. Residues: CAWSRTSWSTEAFF.

The chain employs TRBV7-2 and TRBJ2-5; D possibly corresponds to TRBD2 (5 bases). The CDR3 length is 16 residues. Germline CDR1 reads SGHTA; CDR2 reads FQGNSA. V lost 1 base, J lost 1 base, and 13 bases lay in between. CDR3: CASSLGTLRGQETQYF. CDR3 in DNA: TGTGCCAGCAGCTTAGGGACCCTACGGGGCCAAGAGACCCAGTACTTC. The full variable domain, completed using reference TRBV7-2 and TRBJ2-5, is GAGVSQSPSNKVTEKGKDVELRCDPISGHTALYWYRQSLGQGLEFLIYFQGNSAPDKSGLPSDRFSAERTGGSVSTLTIQRTQQEDSAVYLCASSLGTLRGQETQYFGPGTRLLVL.

This chain uses TRBV7-9 with TRBJ2-3, with 7 nucleotides matching TRBD2. CDR1 is SEHNR and CDR2 is FQNEAQ in the germline V gene (reference sequence). This CDR3 has 13 amino acids. With 5 bases clipped from V and 7 bases from J, the junction kept 6 bases outside the gene matches. The CDR3 loop reads CASSPGTTYTQYF. Here the CDR3 DNA reads TGTGCCAGCAGCCCCGGGACTACCTATACGCAGTATTTT. The full variable domain, completed using reference TRBV7-9 and TRBJ2-3, is DTGVSQNPRHKITKRGQNVTFRCDPISEHNRLYWYRQTLGQGPEFLTYFQNEAQLEKSRLLSDRFSAERPKGSFSTLEIQRTEQGDSAMYLCASSPGTTYTQYFGPGTRLTVL.